This TCR beta chain was sequenced in a study of cytomegalovirus exposure and HLA in healthy donors. Overall study results and limits: A prior analysis recorded that most TCR beta V segments were productive about 87% or about 30% of the time.

A remark on this clone: Antigen specificity is unknown.

The primer mix had 60 Vbeta and 13 Jbeta primers. The protocol was immunoSEQ multiplex PCR, while the TCRdb copy is restricted to in-frame clones and leaves out a portion. The table shows 160,000 or so clones, with over 60% occurring only once. V was clipped by 3 bases and J by 7 bases, with 13 bases between them. The CDR3 is 14 amino acids. Germline assignment: CDR1 MGHRA and CDR2 YSYEKL. The receptor comes from a middle-aged man in good health and CMV-seropositive. The genes are TRBV4-1 and TRBJ1-5; D is undetermined. The specimen sequenced was PBMCs. As DNA, the CDR3 is TGCGCCAGCAGCCAGGACGGAGCGGGCCAGCCCCAGCATTTT. It yields the protein CASSQDGAGQPQHF.